This T cell receptor (beta chain) comes out of a study of shared clonotypes between healthy human individuals. Turning to the study itself: The donors, a couple of women and three men, were aged 18 to 49. General observations from the study: Relative to their counterparts shared across all four donors, non-shared clonotypes exhibited diminished generation probabilities. Sorted-subset sequencing, rarefaction showed, was incomplete despite large depth.

Original handling: Filtering was not the same, since immunoSEQ gave junction-only sequences without quality scores. The table came from immunoSEQ multiplex PCR; TCRdb's copy has only in-frame clones and leaves some out. V and J calls and clone size come straight from that table; D and trimming were deduced from the DNA. Among millions of clones listed, more than 80% were seen once. A note on this clone: Its antigen remains unidentified.

Germline CDR1 and CDR2: MNHEY and SMNVEV (reference sequence). Trimming removed 6 bases from V and 8 bases from J; junction bases left unmatched: 10. This CDR3 has 14 amino acids. This sequence was found in a man aged 18 to 35 in good health. Some clones in this sample may be carry-over from other donors' samples. The gene calls are TRBV27 and TRBJ1-2; TRBD1 aligns across 9 bases. The material sequenced was naive CD4+ T cells from PBMCs. The subset here: CD45RA+ positively selected. This CDR3 reads CASRGTGRGRGYTF. CDR3 DNA sequence: TGTGCCAGCAGGGGGACAGGGAGAGGGAGAGGCTACACCTTC.